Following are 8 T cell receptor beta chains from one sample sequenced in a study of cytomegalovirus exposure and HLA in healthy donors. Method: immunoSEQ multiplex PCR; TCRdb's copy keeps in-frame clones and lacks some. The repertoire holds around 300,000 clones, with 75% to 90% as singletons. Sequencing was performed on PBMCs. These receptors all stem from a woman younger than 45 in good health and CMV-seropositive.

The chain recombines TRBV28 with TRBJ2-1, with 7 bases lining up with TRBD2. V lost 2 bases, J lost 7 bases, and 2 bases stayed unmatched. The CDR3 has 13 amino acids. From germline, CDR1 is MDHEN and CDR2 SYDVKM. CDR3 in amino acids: CASSLLAENEQFF. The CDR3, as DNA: TGTGCCAGCAGTTTACTAGCGGAAAATGAGCAGTTCTTC.

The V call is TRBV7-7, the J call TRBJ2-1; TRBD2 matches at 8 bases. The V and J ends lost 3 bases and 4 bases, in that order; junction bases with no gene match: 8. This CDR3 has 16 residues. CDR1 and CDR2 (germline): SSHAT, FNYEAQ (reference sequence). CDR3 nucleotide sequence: TGTGCCAGCAGCTTTATCGGGACTAGTCGGTACAATGAGCAGTTCTTC. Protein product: CASSFIGTSRYNEQFF.

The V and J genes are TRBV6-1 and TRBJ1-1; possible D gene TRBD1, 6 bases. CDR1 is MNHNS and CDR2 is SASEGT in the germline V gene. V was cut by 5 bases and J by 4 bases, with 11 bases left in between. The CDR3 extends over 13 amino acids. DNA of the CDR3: TGTGCCAGCAGTAGGGGGGTGCTCACTGAAGCTTTCTTT. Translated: CASSRGVLTEAFF.

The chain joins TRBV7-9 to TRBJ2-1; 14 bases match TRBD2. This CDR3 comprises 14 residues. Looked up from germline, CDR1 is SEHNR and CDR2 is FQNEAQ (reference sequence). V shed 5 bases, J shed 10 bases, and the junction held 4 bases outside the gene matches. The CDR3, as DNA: TGTGCCAGCAGCGGACTAGCGGGAGGTGGAGAGCAGTTCTTC. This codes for CASSGLAGGGEQFF.

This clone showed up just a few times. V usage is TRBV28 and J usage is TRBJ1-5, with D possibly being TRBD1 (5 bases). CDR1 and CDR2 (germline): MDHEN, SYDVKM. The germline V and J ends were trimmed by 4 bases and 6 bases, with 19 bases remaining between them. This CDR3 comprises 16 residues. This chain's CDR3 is CASSSRNAGLRQPQHF. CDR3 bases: TGTGCCAGCAGTTCCCGTAACGCAGGGCTGCGTCAGCCCCAGCATTTT. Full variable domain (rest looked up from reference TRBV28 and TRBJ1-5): DVKVTQSSRYLVKRTGEKVFLECVQDMDHENMFWYRQDPGLGLRLIYFSYDVKMKEKGDIPEGYSVSREKKERFSLILESASTNQTSMYLCASSSRNAGLRQPQHFGDGTRLSIL.

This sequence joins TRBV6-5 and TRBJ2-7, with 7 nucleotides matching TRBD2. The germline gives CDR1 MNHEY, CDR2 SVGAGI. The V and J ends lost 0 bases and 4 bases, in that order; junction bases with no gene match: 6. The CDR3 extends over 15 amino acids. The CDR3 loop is CASSYSSSGDYEQYF. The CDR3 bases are TGTGCCAGCAGTTACTCTTCTAGCGGAGATTACGAGCAGTACTTC.

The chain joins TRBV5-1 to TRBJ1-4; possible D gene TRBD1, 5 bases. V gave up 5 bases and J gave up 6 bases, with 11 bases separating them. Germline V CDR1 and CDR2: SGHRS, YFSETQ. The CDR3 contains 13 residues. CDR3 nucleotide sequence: TGCGCCAGCAGGGTAGGGGCCGATGAAAAACTGTTTTTT. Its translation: CASRVGADEKLFF.

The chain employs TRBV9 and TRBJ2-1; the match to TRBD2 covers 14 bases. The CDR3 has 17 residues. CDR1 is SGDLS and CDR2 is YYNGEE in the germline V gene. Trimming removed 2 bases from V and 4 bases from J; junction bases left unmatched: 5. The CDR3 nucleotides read TGTGCCAGCAGCGTCGGGACTAGCGGGAGTTCTTACAATGAGCAGTTCTTC. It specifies CASSVGTSGSSYNEQFF. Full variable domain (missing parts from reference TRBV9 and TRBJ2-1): DSGVTQTPKHLITATGQRVTLRCSPRSGDLSVYWYQQSLDQGLQFLIQYYNGEERAKGNILERFSAQQFPDLHSELNLSSLELGDSALYFCASSVGTSGSSYNEQFFGPGTRLTVL.